The entry below gives a single TCR beta chain sequence along with its context. This clone was observed once. Its antigen remains undetermined. One base away there is no much larger clone; base qualities are not given. The germline V gene encodes CDR1 MNHEY and CDR2 SMNVEV (reference sequence). Its CDR3 holds 13 amino acids, cysteine through phenylalanine. Only the CDR3 DNA is retained, 39 bases long and in frame from the first base. A distance of 14 bases separates the germline ends of V and J, which lose 6 bases and 5 bases respectively. The CDR3 regions of human TCRbeta chains were analyzed by immunosequencing. Regarding the original processing steps: TCRs in the repertoires were compared against a reference library of SARS-CoV-2-specific TCRs that had been generated with the MIRA antigen-specificity platform. Breadth was defined as the fraction of unique TCRs that were SARS-CoV-2-associated, and depth was defined as the fraction of total T cells that were SARS-CoV-2-associated. Using the MIRA data, each spike-specific TCR was mapped to the spike region that the TCR reacts to and placed in a CD4 or CD8 class. Log10-transformed breadth and depth values were compared by one-way ANOVA with Sidak's multiple comparisons tests. TCRdb provides this immuneACCESS table in a form limited to in-frame rearrangements. Some clones are lacking; in checked studies, under half of them reflect an unresolved V gene, and why the rest are absent is not known. V, J and clone size are those of that table, while D and trimming were read from the DNA. The sample table lists under 150,000 clones, approximately 94% of them with a count of one. Jointly, the top ten make up about 5% of the sample.

The time point label of this sample denotes: baseline before first vaccination. Vaccinee samples came from UK trials COV001 and COV002, including a single-blind randomized controlled phase 2/3 trial of AZD1222 (ChAdOx1 nCoV-19) in healthy adults. For TCRbeta chain sequencing, PBMC samples were collected from trial participants at day 0 and at day 28 after the second dose. The sample comes from a study of T cell responses to AZD1222 COVID-19 vaccine (dated by TCRdb to about 2021). General notes on the study: AZD1222 recipients whose second dose came at about 4 weeks and those whose second dose came at about 12 weeks were combined into one group, since spike-specific TCR depth and breadth did not differ between the two schedules. Trial participants were enrolled by age into subgroups of 18-55, 56-69 and 70-plus years, and about 150, 27 and 61 TCR-sequenced participants, respectively, were included in these subgroups. A total of just over 230 trial participants underwent TCR sequencing, of whom 200 to 220 received two doses of AZD1222 and 26 received two doses of the MenACWY control vaccine. Overall results and qualifications from the work: The 56-69-year group was small, and its depth increase did not reach significance, likely because of low power. Because no day 14 peak-response samples were available, repertoires were characterized only after the peak T cell response. After two AZD1222 doses, both the breadth and the depth of spike-specific TCRs were significantly higher than at day 0 and than in MenACWY recipients. Epitopes outside the regions mutated in the B.1.351 and B.1.1.7 variants were reportedly recognized by nearly half of the unique spike-specific TCRs. Conclusions about previously exposed vaccinees were limited because only five to seven AZD1222 recipients were SARS-CoV-2 seropositive at baseline. Participants were mostly white British and included more females than males, and it was suggested by the authors that clonal diversity may have been underestimated. CD4 TCRs associated with the vaccine covered the entire spike protein, and the dominant responses were in regions 160-218 and 743-854.

Sequencing used peripheral blood, obtained on day 0 of AZD1222 vaccination. This sequence uses TRBV27 and TRBJ2-7; no D segment can be confidently identified. This receptor was taken from an adult in good health. The CDR3 region reads CASRGRLSHEQYF. The nucleotides read TGTGCCAGCAGAGGAAGGCTTTCCCACGAGCAGTACTTC.